The 21 T cell receptor beta chains below all came from one sample that was sequenced in a study of T-cell memory formation after mild COVID-19. TCRdb redid the calling of the 5' RACE reads with MiXCR, one entry per CDR3 protein. The sample includes about 340,000 distinct CDR3 sequences, approximately 15% of them seen just once. Sequenced input: PBMCs or a T cell subset sorted from them (not recorded which). The source is a young man who had mild COVID-19 (a few samples of this study predate the infection). Cell type and time point are not known.

This clonotype showed up just a few times. The genes are TRBV24-1 and TRBJ1-2; perhaps TRBD1 as D (6 bases). The CDR3 extends over 17 amino acids. The V gene lost 4 bases and the J gene lost 5 bases, with 22 bases spanning the gap. Germline-derived CDR1 and CDR2 are KGHDR and SFDVKD. The CDR3: CATSDRTAGHSGYGYTF. CDR3 nucleotide sequence: TGTGCCACCAGTGACAGGACAGCGGGGCATTCTGGTTATGGCTACACCTTC.

This clonotype was seen repeatedly, ten times or more. The chain carries TRBV12-3 or TRBV12-4 and TRBJ1-1; 7 bases are a match to TRBD1. J lost 10 bases, V lost 8 bases, and 25 bases had no gene match. The CDR3 length is 17 residues. The CDR3 is CASRTYDITGAKYGAFF. The CDR3 bases are TGTGCCAGCCGAACCTACGACATTACAGGGGCAAAATATGGAGCTTTCTTT.

This chain joins TRBV6-5 and TRBJ2-7; 8 nucleotides line up with TRBD2. Trimming at V came to 0 bases and at J to 2 bases, leaving 6 bases not matched to a gene. The CDR3 runs 16 residues. Germline CDR1 is MNHEY and CDR2 is SVGAGI. The CDR3 sequence is CASSYSTGLGPYEQYF. CDR3 nucleotides: TGTGCCAGCAGTTACTCGACGGGACTAGGACCCTACGAGCAGTACTTC.

This clonotype was counted ten times or more. The J gene is TRBJ1-5, the V gene TRBV5-5; 7 nucleotides align to TRBD1. V was pared by 5 bases and J by 3 bases, with 5 bases of the junction left unmatched. The CDR3 loop spans 14 amino acids. Germline CDR1 SGHKS, CDR2 YYEKEE (reference sequence). The CDR3 DNA reads as TGTGCCAGCAGTTTAGACAGGGTCAATCAGCCCCAGCATTTT. Translating it yields CASSLDRVNQPQHF.

In this sample, this clonotype turned up a few times. The chain combines TRBV18 with TRBJ2-2; no reliable D call. Trimming left V 2 bases short and J 0 bases short, with 7 bases between. CDR1 is KGHSH, CDR2 LQKENI, per germline. CDR3 length: 15 amino acids. The CDR3 loop reads CASSPWAANTGELFF. The DNA for the CDR3 is TGTGCCAGCTCACCATGGGCAGCGAACACCGGGGAGCTGTTTTTT.

This clonotype was seen a handful of times. This sequence joins TRBV3-1 and TRBJ2-6, with no clear D. V was pared by 1 base and J by 2 bases, with 9 bases between. The CDR3 length is 16 residues. Per germline, CDR1 LGHDT and CDR2 YNNKEL (reference sequence). The CDR3 loop is CASSQGFRAGANVLTF. The CDR3 nucleotides read TGTGCCAGCAGCCAAGGTTTCCGGGCTGGGGCCAACGTCCTGACTTTC.

In this sample, this clonotype turned up a few times. The chain has TRBV7-3 and TRBJ2-2, with 7 positions matching TRBD1. The CDR3 length is 14 residues. V trimming: 3 bases; J trimming: 7 bases; junction bases outside the gene matches: 5. The germline V gene encodes CDR1 SGHTA and CDR2 FQGTGA. The CDR3 spells CASSLMQGDGELFF. In nucleotides, the CDR3 is TGTGCCAGCAGCTTGATGCAGGGGGACGGGGAGCTGTTTTTT.

Only a few counts were recorded for this clonotype. The chain has TRBV12-3 or TRBV12-4 and TRBJ2-7; the match to TRBD1 covers 9 bases. Germline trimming cut 6 bases from V and 9 bases from J; bases unmatched to any gene: 9. The CDR3 has 13 amino acids. The CDR3 spells CASSPTGGAVQYV. Written as DNA, the CDR3 is TGTGCCAGCAGCCCTACAGGGGGCGCCGTGCAGTACGTC.

V and J are TRBV6-6 and TRBJ2-1; D tentatively fits TRBD1 or TRBD2 (5 bases each). Trimming stripped 0 bases from V and 3 bases from J, with 12 bases between. The germline CDR1 and CDR2 sequences are MNHNY and SVGAGI (reference sequence). This CDR3 is 16 amino acids long. This CDR3 is CASSYSGTTIYNEQFF. As DNA, the CDR3 is TGTGCCAGCAGTTACTCGGGGACGACCATCTACAATGAGCAGTTCTTC.

This clonotype was recorded at least ten times. In DNA form, the CDR3 reads TGCAGTGCCACGGGATACTCCTACAATGAGCAGTTCTTC. It codes for CSATGYSYNEQFF. The chain employs TRBV20-1 and TRBJ2-1; possibly TRBD2 for D (5 bases). V lost 6 bases to trimming and J lost 0 bases, with 9 bases between them. The CDR3 is 13 residues long. The germline CDR1 and CDR2 sequences are DFQATT and SNEGSKA (reference sequence).

This clonotype was observed a handful of times. V gene TRBV14 combines with J gene TRBJ1-2, with 8 bases lining up with TRBD1. CDR3 size: 12 residues. With V trimmed by 3 bases and J by 14 bases, 8 bases remained unmatched. Germline assignment: CDR1 SGHDN and CDR2 FVKESK. The DNA for the CDR3 is TGTGCCAGCAGCCAGATTCAGGGGGCGCTTACCTTC. This sequence encodes CASSQIQGALTF.

This clonotype appeared a few times. This chain links TRBV14 with TRBJ2-1; 8 nucleotides agree with TRBD2. Unmatched junction bases numbered 10, after V lost 4 bases and J lost 5 bases. CDR1 is SGHDN and CDR2 is FVKESK in the germline V gene. This CDR3 has 16 residues. The CDR3 protein is CASSPIGGGSHNEQFF. In DNA form, the CDR3 reads TGTGCCAGCAGCCCCATCGGGGGGGGTTCCCACAATGAGCAGTTCTTC. The whole variable domain, filled in from reference TRBV14 and TRBJ2-1, reads EAGVTQFPSHSVIEKGQTVTLRCDPISGHDNLYWYRRVMGKEIKFLLHFVKESKQDESGMPNNRFLAERTGGTYSTLKVQPAELEDSGVYFCASSPIGGGSHNEQFFGPGTRLTVL.

J is TRBJ2-7 and V is TRBV7-9; TRBD1 might be the D (6 bases). This CDR3 comprises 15 residues. In germline, CDR1 is SEHNR, CDR2 FQNEAQ (reference sequence). Trimming removed 4 bases at V and 0 bases at J, with 13 bases between. CDR3 protein: CASSWGQGSSYEQYF. The CDR3 nucleotides read TGTGCCAGCAGCTGGGGGCAGGGGAGCTCCTACGAGCAGTACTTC.

A few counts support this clonotype. The chain is built from TRBV6-6 and TRBJ1-5; 11 bases are a match to TRBD1. Germline CDR1 and CDR2: MNHNY and SVGAGI (reference sequence). V was pared by 5 bases and J by 7 bases, with 10 bases of the junction left unmatched. CDR3 size: 16 residues. The CDR3 region has the DNA TGTGCCAGCAGTGAGCCGGACAGGGGGCGAAAACAGCCCCAGCATTTT. This gives the protein CASSEPDRGRKQPQHF.

V and J are TRBV4-1 and TRBJ1-5; D uncertain. The germline gives CDR1 MGHRA, CDR2 YSYEKL. V lost 1 base and J 0 bases, leaving 10 bases between the germline ends. This CDR3 is 16 amino acids long. DNA for the CDR3: TGCGCCAGCAGCCAAGTGGAAGGGAATAGCAATCAGCCCCAGCATTTT. It yields the protein CASSQVEGNSNQPQHF.

The gene calls are TRBV24-1 and TRBJ2-5; D unresolved. Germline CDR1 is KGHDR and CDR2 is SFDVKD. Deletions cut 3 bases from V and 3 bases from J, with 7 bases between. The CDR3 covers 13 residues. The CDR3: CATSDGWEETQYF. CDR3 bases: TGTGCCACCAGTGATGGGTGGGAAGAGACCCAGTACTTC.

The chain couples TRBV7-9 to TRBJ2-7; D might be TRBD1 (6 bases). The germline gives CDR1 SEHNR, CDR2 FQNEAQ (reference sequence). Trimming pared 6 bases from V and 0 bases from J, leaving 9 bases between. The length of the CDR3 is 13 residues. CDR3 amino acids: CASSPDSSYEQYF. CDR3 nucleotide sequence: TGTGCCAGCAGTCCGGACAGCTCCTACGAGCAGTACTTC.

This sequence joins TRBV5-1 and TRBJ1-6; D is unresolved. This CDR3 has 14 amino acids. The V and J ends lost 0 bases and 3 bases respectively, with 4 bases between them. Germline-derived CDR1 and CDR2 are SGHRS and YFSETQ. CDR3 residues: CASSLGFYNSPLHF. CDR3 in DNA: TGCGCCAGCAGCTTGGGGTTCTATAATTCACCCCTCCACTTT.

The rearrangement uses TRBV5-1 and TRBJ1-6, with D perhaps matching TRBD1 (5 bases). CDR1 and CDR2 (germline): SGHRS, YFSETQ. This CDR3 is built from 16 residues. Trimming left V 4 bases short and J 0 bases short, with 11 bases between. In nucleotides, the CDR3 is TGCGCCAGCAGCCAGCGACAGCGCTCCTATAATTCACCCCTCCACTTT. Encoded protein: CASSQRQRSYNSPLHF.

This clonotype was seen a few times. This sequence joins TRBV7-2 and TRBJ2-7; tentatively, D is TRBD2 (6 bases). This CDR3 contains 14 residues. The ends were cut back, 5 bases at V and 4 bases at J, with 15 bases in the middle. Germline V gene sequence: CDR1 SGHTA, CDR2 FQGNSA. This chain's CDR3 is CASSPGVRLYEQYF. Written as DNA, the CDR3 is TGTGCCAGCAGCCCGGGGGTTAGGTTATACGAGCAGTACTTC.

CDR3 nucleotides: TGTGCCAGCAGCTTAGGGTCGAGAGGGATACCAAATGAGCAGTTCTTC. It codes for CASSLGSRGIPNEQFF. The chain uses TRBV7-2 and TRBJ2-1; tentative D call: TRBD2 (5 bases). Germline CDR1 is SGHTA and CDR2 is FQGNSA. V lost 1 base and J lost 7, with 17 bases in between. CDR3 size: 16 residues. The whole variable domain, filled in from reference TRBV7-2 and TRBJ2-1, reads GAGVSQSPSNKVTEKGKDVELRCDPISGHTALYWYRQSLGQGLEFLIYFQGNSAPDKSGLPSDRFSAERTGGSVSTLTIQRTQQEDSAVYLCASSLGSRGIPNEQFFGPGTRLTVL.